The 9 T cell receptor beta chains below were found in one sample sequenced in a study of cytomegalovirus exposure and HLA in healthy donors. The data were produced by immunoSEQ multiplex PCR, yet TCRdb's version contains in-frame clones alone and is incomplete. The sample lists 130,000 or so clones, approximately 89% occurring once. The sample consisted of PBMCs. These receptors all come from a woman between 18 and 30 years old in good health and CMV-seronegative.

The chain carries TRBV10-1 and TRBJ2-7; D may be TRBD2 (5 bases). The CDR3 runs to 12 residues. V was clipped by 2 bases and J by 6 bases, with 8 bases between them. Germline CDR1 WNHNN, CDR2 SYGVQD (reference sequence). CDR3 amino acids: CASSEPGSEQYF. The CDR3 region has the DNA TGCGCCAGCAGTGAGCCGGGGTCCGAGCAGTACTTC.

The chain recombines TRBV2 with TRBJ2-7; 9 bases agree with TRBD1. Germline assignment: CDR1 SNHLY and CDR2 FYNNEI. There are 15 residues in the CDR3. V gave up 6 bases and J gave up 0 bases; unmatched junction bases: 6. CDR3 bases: TGTGCCAGCAGGGGACAGGGTTTAAGCTCCTACGAGCAGTACTTC. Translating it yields CASRGQGLSSYEQYF.

CDR3 sequence: CATSRPGQEQFF. In DNA, the CDR3 is TGTGCCACCAGCAGACCCGGACAGGAGCAGTTCTTC. The rearrangement joins TRBV15 to TRBJ2-1; D possibly corresponds to TRBD1 (6 bases). The germline gives CDR1 LNHNV, CDR2 YYDKDF (reference sequence). This CDR3 has 12 amino acids. With 2 bases removed from V and 10 bases from J, the gap between germline ends came to 9 bases.

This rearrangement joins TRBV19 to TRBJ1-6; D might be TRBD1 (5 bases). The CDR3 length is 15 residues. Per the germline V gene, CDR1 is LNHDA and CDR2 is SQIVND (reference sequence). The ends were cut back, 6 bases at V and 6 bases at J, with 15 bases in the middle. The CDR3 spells CASSLGAAGNSPLHF. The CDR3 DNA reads TGTGCCAGTAGCTTAGGGGCCGCAGGTAATTCACCCCTCCACTTT.

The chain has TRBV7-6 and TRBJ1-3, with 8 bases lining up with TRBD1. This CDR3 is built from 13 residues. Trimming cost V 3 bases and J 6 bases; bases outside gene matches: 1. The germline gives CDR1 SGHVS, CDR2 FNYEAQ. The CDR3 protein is CASSLGQENTIYF. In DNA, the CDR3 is TGTGCCAGCAGCTTGGGACAGGAAAACACCATATATTTT.

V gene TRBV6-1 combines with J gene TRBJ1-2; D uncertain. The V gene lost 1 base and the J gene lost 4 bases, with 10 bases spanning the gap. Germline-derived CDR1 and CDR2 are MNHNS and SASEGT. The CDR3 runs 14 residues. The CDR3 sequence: CASSEVGQIYGYTF. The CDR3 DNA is TGTGCCAGCAGTGAAGTGGGCCAGATCTATGGCTACACCTTC.

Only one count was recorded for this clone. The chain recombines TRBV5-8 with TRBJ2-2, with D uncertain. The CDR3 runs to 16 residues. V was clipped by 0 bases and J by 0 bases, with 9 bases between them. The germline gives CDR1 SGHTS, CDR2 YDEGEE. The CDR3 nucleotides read TGTGCCAGCAGCTTGGGACACATCGCGAACACCGGGGAGCTGTTTTTT. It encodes CASSLGHIANTGELFF.

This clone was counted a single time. CDR3 coding DNA: TGCAGCGTTGAAGGGTTCGGGGGGCGAGGCTATGGCTACACCTTC. Protein product: CSVEGFGGRGYGYTF. V and J are TRBV29-1 and TRBJ1-2; D possibly corresponds to TRBD1 (6 bases). The V gene lost 1 base and the J gene lost 4 bases, with 16 bases spanning the gap. This CDR3 comprises 15 residues. CDR1 and CDR2 (germline): SQVTM, ANQGSEA.

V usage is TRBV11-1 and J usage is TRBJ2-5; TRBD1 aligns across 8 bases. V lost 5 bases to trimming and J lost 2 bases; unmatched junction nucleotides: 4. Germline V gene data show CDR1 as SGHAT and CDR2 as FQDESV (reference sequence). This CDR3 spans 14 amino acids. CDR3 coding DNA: TGTGCCAGCAGCCCCAACAGGGGGCAAGAGACCCAGTACTTC. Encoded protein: CASSPNRGQETQYF.